Each of the 7 T cell receptor beta chains below was sequenced from the same sample in a study of human T cells and chemical hapten exposure (dated by TCRdb to the early 2020s). The library was produced with RACE. TCRdb lists the instrument as NextSeq 500. TCRdb passed the public sequencing reads through fastp at Q25 and MiXCR, retaining productive beta sequences. Entries that share a CDR3 protein sequence are merged under the most common genes and DNA. The sample includes 250,000 or so distinct CDR3 sequences, with roughly 8% observed a single time. The ten largest clones take up 1.2% of the sample. Sample time point, as interpreted from the label and publication: pre-sensitization, week 0. Explained via the paper, the treatment or condition label denotes: therapeutic diphenylcyclopropenone sensitization with weekly scalp DPC. Source: whole blood, taken in connection with sensitization to the hapten diphenylcyclopropenone (DPC). Receptors originate from a man aged 18 to 30 with alopecia areata. Some clones in this sample may be carry-over from other donors' samples.

The chain employs TRBV5-6 and TRBJ1-5; 9 positions match TRBD1. CDR3 length equals 17 residues. V was clipped by 3 bases and J by 0 bases; unmatched bases: 7. The germline CDR1 and CDR2 sequences are SGHDT and YYEEEE. CDR3 region: CASSSGQGRYSNQPQHF. The CDR3 coding sequence is TGTGCCAGCAGCTCTGGACAGGGGCGATATAGCAATCAGCCCCAGCATTTT.

The chain employs TRBV28 and TRBJ2-7; no firm D call. V was shortened by 5 bases and J by 4 bases, with 6 bases between the two germline ends. Germline loops: CDR1 MDHEN, CDR2 SYDVKM. The CDR3 is made up of 11 amino acids. CDR3 protein: CASSTPYEQYF. CDR3 coding DNA: TGTGCCAGCAGTACACCTTACGAGCAGTACTTC.

The V gene is TRBV12-3 or TRBV12-4, the J gene TRBJ1-2; D gene ambiguous. The CDR3 length is 13 residues. Between the trimmed V and J ends, which lost 1 base and 3 bases, there was a span of 6 bases. The CDR3 DNA is TGTGCCAGCAGTTTAGATGCTGACTATGGCTACACCTTC. This translates into CASSLDADYGYTF.

The chain links TRBV13 to TRBJ2-2; D possibly matches TRBD1 or TRBD2 (5 bases each). Trimming cost V 3 bases and J 2 bases, with 10 bases left between them. The germline gives CDR1 PRHDT, CDR2 FYEKMQ (reference sequence). CDR3 length equals 15 residues. In DNA, the CDR3 is TGTGCCAGCAGCTTGGGGGAGACAAACACCGGGGAGCTGTTTTTT. Its translation: CASSLGETNTGELFF.

This clonotype has a handful of counts. The gene calls are TRBV12-3 or TRBV12-4 and TRBJ2-3; the D is unclear. Trimming removed 11 bases at V and 4 bases at J, with 7 bases between. This CDR3 contains 10 residues. Here the CDR3 reads CAASADTQYF. For the CDR3, the DNA is TGTGCCGCGTCGGCAGATACGCAGTATTTT.

This clonotype occurred a few times. The chain couples TRBV6-5 to TRBJ1-2; D is perhaps TRBD1 (6 bases). The CDR3 has 15 residues. Trimming removed 2 bases at V and 4 bases at J, with 14 bases between. Germline V lookup: CDR1 MNHEY, CDR2 SVGAGI. DNA for the CDR3: TGTGCCAGCAGTTACGAGGGGACACCCCTCTATGGCTACACCTTC. This encodes CASSYEGTPLYGYTF.

This clonotype was seen only a few times. The chain is built from TRBV5-5 and TRBJ2-7; D not certain. V lost 0 bases and J 7 bases, leaving 11 bases between the germline ends. Germline V gene sequence: CDR1 SGHKS, CDR2 YYEKEE (reference sequence). CDR3 length: 13 amino acids. CDR3 sequence reads: CASSLVTVGEQYV. CDR3 nucleotides: TGTGCCAGCAGCTTGGTAACCGTAGGGGAGCAGTACGTC.